This TCR beta chain was sequenced during a study of T-cell memory formation after mild COVID-19. The wider study: TCR clusters showed largely donor specificity.

In regard to this clonotype: Its antigen remains unidentified.

The CDR3 length is 13 residues. Trimming removed 3 bases from V and 7 bases from J, with 12 bases in between. TCR alpha and TCR beta cDNA libraries with sample barcodes and UMIs came from 5'RACE using constant-segment primers. One entry per CDR3 protein, called by TCRdb with MiXCR from the 5' RACE reads. The table lists 400,000 to 450,000 distinct CDR3 sequences, approximately 19% of them singletons. Study conclusions and caveats: The study found contracting CD4+ clones mainly in CM and EM and contracting CD8+ clones in EMRA.

The TCR comes from a young man who had mild COVID-19 (a few samples of this study predate the infection). Cell type and time point are not known. The sample was PBMCs or a T cell subset sorted from them (not recorded which). This chain connects TRBV12-3 or TRBV12-4 to TRBJ1-2; D remains ambiguous. This CDR3 is CASSFPLLSGYTF. The CDR3 DNA is TGTGCCAGCAGTTTTCCCTTGCTGAGTGGCTACACCTTC.